This T cell receptor (beta chain) was documented in a study of T cell repertoires in cytomegalovirus infection. Study details: Evidence of both CMV infection and a matching HLA type came from public TCR beta signatures.

Germline assignment: CDR1 LGHNA and CDR2 YSLEER. Between the trimmed V and J ends, which lost 0 bases and 0 bases, there was a span of 9 bases. This CDR3 contains 16 residues. This clonotype was seen only once. TCRdb reprocessed the reads with MiXCR, giving one entry per CDR3 protein. The sample holds approximately 100,000 distinct CDR3 sequences, less than 25% seen once. This receptor was obtained from a human donor in good health (CMV status not recorded). Some clones in this sample may be carry-over from other donors' samples. The chain joins TRBV4-3 to TRBJ2-1; D might be TRBD2 (5 bases). The sequenced sample was CD8+ T cells from PBMCs. This chain's CDR3 is CASSQDLGSSYNEQFF. Here the CDR3 DNA reads TGCGCCAGCAGCCAAGATTTAGGGAGCTCCTACAATGAGCAGTTCTTC.